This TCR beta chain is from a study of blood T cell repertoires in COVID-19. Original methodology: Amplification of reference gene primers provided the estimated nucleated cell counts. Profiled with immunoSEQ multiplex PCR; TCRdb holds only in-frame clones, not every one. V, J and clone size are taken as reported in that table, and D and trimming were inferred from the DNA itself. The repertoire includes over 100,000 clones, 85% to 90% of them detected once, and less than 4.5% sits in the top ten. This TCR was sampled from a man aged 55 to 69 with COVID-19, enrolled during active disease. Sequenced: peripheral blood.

The CDR3 DNA follows: TGTGCCAGTAGCCCCTGGGGGGGGGAAGGATTGGTCGAGCAGTACTTC. Amino acid sequence: CASSPWGGEGLVEQYF. The rearrangement joins TRBV19 to TRBJ2-7; 7 nucleotides line up with TRBD2. J was trimmed by 6 bases and V by 6 bases; bases with no gene match: 17. The CDR3 totals 16 residues. Germline loops: CDR1 LNHDA, CDR2 SQIVND (reference sequence).